Below are 24 T cell receptor beta chains sequenced from a single sample in a study of blood T cell repertoires in COVID-19. Sequenced by immunoSEQ multiplex PCR; TCRdb stores in-frame clones only, minus some. The sample has about 100,000 clones; roughly 90% are singletons. The source material was peripheral blood. The receptors shown here come from a human donor with active COVID-19. The donor label of this sample is uncertain.

The J gene is TRBJ2-3, the V gene TRBV7-9, with 7 bases identical to TRBD1. Germline values: CDR1 SEHNR, CDR2 FQNEAQ (reference sequence). CDR3 length: 15 amino acids. V shed 4 bases, J shed 0 bases, and the junction held 4 bases outside the gene matches. CDR3 nucleotide sequence: TGTGCCAGCAGCTCCGGGGACAGAAGCACAGATACGCAGTATTTT. Encoded protein: CASSSGDRSTDTQYF.

The rearrangement uses TRBV6-6 and TRBJ1-1; no firm D call. The CDR3 consists of 12 residues. In germline, CDR1 is MNHNY, CDR2 SVGAGI (reference sequence). V was clipped by 10 bases and J by 7 bases, with 16 bases between them. CDR3 protein: CATNSFTVEAFF. The CDR3, as DNA: TGTGCCACCAACTCCTTCACAGTTGAAGCTTTCTTT.

The chain's CDR3 is CASSTALATGSGNTIYF. CDR3 nucleotide sequence: TGTGCCAGCAGTACAGCATTGGCGACAGGGAGTGGAAACACCATATATTTT. The J gene is TRBJ1-3, the V gene TRBV6-2 or TRBV6-3; 7 bases agree with TRBD1. Germline V CDR1 and CDR2: MNHEY, SVGEGT. The CDR3 is made up of 17 amino acids. The J segment lost 3 bases and the V segment lost 5 bases, leaving 13 bases of the junction unmatched.

J is TRBJ2-3 and V is TRBV6-6; 10 nucleotides line up with TRBD2. This CDR3 has 16 amino acids. Germline V gives CDR1 MNHNY, CDR2 SVGAGI (reference sequence). V shed 2 bases, J shed 2 bases, and the junction held 4 bases outside the gene matches. The CDR3 spells CASSYVTSGNTDTQYF. The CDR3 DNA follows: TGTGCCAGCAGTTACGTTACTAGCGGGAACACAGATACGCAGTATTTT.

The rearrangement uses TRBV28 and TRBJ2-7; 7 bases match TRBD2. V was clipped by 0 bases and J by 3 bases; unmatched bases: 11. Germline CDR1 is MDHEN and CDR2 is SYDVKM. The CDR3 has 17 amino acids. Written as DNA, the CDR3 is TGTGCCAGCAGTTTATGGGATTTAGGGAGGGCCCGCTACGAGCAGTACTTC. This codes for CASSLWDLGRARYEQYF.

In this sample, this clone turned up a few times. The rearrangement links TRBV19 to TRBJ2-3; weak D call: TRBD1 (6 bases). The length of the CDR3 is 15 residues. Germline values: CDR1 LNHDA, CDR2 SQIVND (reference sequence). V lost 0 bases, J lost 4 bases, and 11 bases lay in between. CDR3 nucleotide sequence: TGTGCCAGTAGTATAGATCCTGCAGGGGCAGATACGCAGTATTTT. Its translation is CASSIDPAGADTQYF.

The chain carries TRBV4-2 and TRBJ2-7; 10 bases match TRBD1. The ends lost 1 base at V and 4 bases at J; junction bases unmatched: 7. Looked up from germline, CDR1 is LGHNA and CDR2 is YNFKEQ. The CDR3 spans 16 residues. The CDR3 loop reads CASSQAATGGWYEQYF. CDR3 DNA sequence: TGTGCCAGCAGCCAAGCCGCGACAGGGGGCTGGTACGAGCAGTACTTC.

This chain connects TRBV30 to TRBJ2-7; TRBD1 is a possible D gene (6 bases). Germline assignment: CDR1 GTSNPN and CDR2 SVGIG (reference sequence). The length of the CDR3 is 11 residues. V shed 8 bases and J shed 9 bases, with 17 bases lying between them. CDR3 sequence reads: CATDRPPGQYF. In DNA, the CDR3 is TGTGCCACTGACAGGCCCCCTGGGCAGTACTTC.

This chain links TRBV5-1 with TRBJ2-7; TRBD2 is a possible D gene (5 bases). The V gene lost 0 bases and the J gene lost 5 bases, with 18 bases spanning the gap. This CDR3 contains 16 residues. In germline, CDR1 is SGHRS, CDR2 YFSETQ. In DNA form, the CDR3 reads TGCGCCAGCAGCTTGGGGGCCGGGCCCCTCGGGGACGAGCAGTACTTC. Encoded protein: CASSLGAGPLGDEQYF.

The gene calls are TRBV2 and TRBJ1-4, with a tentative D call TRBD1 (5 bases). CDR3 length: 18 amino acids. The ends were cut back, 4 bases at V and 0 bases at J, with 18 bases in the middle. Germline CDR1 and CDR2: SNHLY and FYNNEI. The CDR3 DNA follows: TGTGCCAGCAGTGTTTCGTCAGGGTCATCCACAACTAATGAAAAACTGTTTTTT. This gives the protein CASSVSSGSSTTNEKLFF.

This clone was found once. This rearrangement joins TRBV29-1 to TRBJ1-1; perhaps TRBD1 as D (6 bases). The CDR3 has 13 amino acids. Germline CDR1 SQVTM, CDR2 ANQGSEA. The V gene lost 2 bases and the J gene lost 4 bases, with 11 bases spanning the gap. CDR3 nucleotide sequence: TGCAGCGTTGAACAGGGGTGGGGCACTGAAGCTTTCTTT. Amino acid sequence: CSVEQGWGTEAFF.

This clone was seen a single time. The genes are TRBV30 and TRBJ1-5; weak D call: TRBD1 (6 bases). The germline gives CDR1 GTSNPN, CDR2 SVGIG (reference sequence). The V end lost 3 bases, the J end lost 11 bases, and 20 bases lay between the germline ends. This CDR3 has 14 residues. The CDR3 sequence: CAWSVPGQNPAQHF. In DNA form, the CDR3 reads TGTGCCTGGAGCGTACCGGGACAAAATCCAGCCCAGCATTTT.

The chain combines TRBV4-1 with TRBJ2-4; 9 nucleotides match TRBD2. CDR1 MGHRA and CDR2 YSYEKL come from the germline V gene. The trim removed 4 bases at V and 6 bases at J, leaving 4 bases unmatched. The CDR3 is made up of 14 amino acids. This CDR3 is CASSLGTSPNIQYF. CDR3 DNA: TGCGCCAGCAGCCTAGGGACTAGCCCAAACATTCAGTACTTC.

The chain recombines TRBV20-1 with TRBJ1-1; 7 positions agree with TRBD1. The V gene's germline CDR1 is DFQATT and CDR2 SNEGSKA (reference sequence). The CDR3 totals 11 residues. Germline trimming cut 4 bases from V and 10 bases from J; bases unmatched to any gene: 6. CDR3 nucleotides: TGCAGTGCTATAGGGGGCCCACGAGCTTTCTTT. This gives the protein CSAIGGPRAFF.

J is TRBJ2-7 and V is TRBV7-7, with TRBD2 matching over 8 bases. The J segment lost 4 bases and the V segment lost 5 bases, leaving 4 bases of the junction unmatched. The CDR3 sequence is 13 residues long. Germline CDR1 reads SSHAT; CDR2 reads FNYEAQ (reference sequence). CDR3 protein: CASSTSGGYEQYF. For the CDR3, the DNA is TGTGCCAGCAGCACTAGCGGAGGTTACGAGCAGTACTTC.

This rearrangement joins TRBV5-1 to TRBJ2-7; 8 positions match TRBD1. CDR3 length: 14 amino acids. The ends lost 0 bases at V and 6 bases at J; junction bases unmatched: 5. Per the germline V gene, CDR1 is SGHRS and CDR2 is YFSETQ. DNA of the CDR3: TGCGCCAGCAGCTTGGGGACAGGGTCCCGCGAGCAGTACTTC. Its translation: CASSLGTGSREQYF.

This sequence joins TRBV4-3 and TRBJ2-2; TRBD2 matches 13 bases. Germline assignment: CDR1 LGHNA and CDR2 YSLEER. The CDR3 contains 20 residues. After removal of 6 bases from V and 3 bases from J, the junction contained 16 bases not matched to a gene. In DNA form, the CDR3 reads TGCGCCAGCAGTTCTAACTTACTAGCGGGGGGGTTTTACGACACCGGGGAGCTGTTTTTT. This codes for CASSSNLLAGGFYDTGELFF.

The chain uses TRBV6-6 and TRBJ1-2; D possibly corresponds to TRBD1 (5 bases). Trimming cost V 8 bases and J 8 bases, with 18 bases left between them. The germline V gene encodes CDR1 MNHNY and CDR2 SVGAGI (reference sequence). This CDR3 spans 13 amino acids. The CDR3 spells CASGHRGDRGYTF. The DNA of the CDR3 is TGTGCCAGCGGCCACCGGGGGGATAGAGGCTACACCTTC.

This rearrangement joins TRBV7-9 to TRBJ1-1; a possible D gene is TRBD1 (6 bases). Per the germline V gene, CDR1 is SEHNR and CDR2 is FQNEAQ (reference sequence). The V and J ends lost 0 bases and 4 bases respectively, with 12 bases between them. This CDR3 comprises 15 residues. The CDR3 here is CASSLAPTGTTEAFF. The CDR3 DNA is TGTGCCAGCAGCTTAGCACCTACAGGGACCACTGAAGCTTTCTTT.

V usage is TRBV2 and J usage is TRBJ2-3; D is perhaps TRBD1 (6 bases). The CDR3 contains 14 residues. V shed 8 bases and J shed 2 bases, with 14 bases lying between them. Germline CDR1 reads SNHLY; CDR2 reads FYNNEI. In DNA form, the CDR3 reads TGTGCCAGCGGAAAGGACAGCTCCACAGATACGCAGTATTTT. Its translation is CASGKDSSTDTQYF.

The chain employs TRBV15 and TRBJ2-1; 8 bases match TRBD1. The junction had 17 bases not matched to a gene; V was cut back by 1 base and J by 6 bases. CDR1 is LNHNV and CDR2 is YYDKDF in the germline V gene (reference sequence). The CDR3 runs 19 residues. This chain's CDR3 is CATSRGVGPLWTGTNEQFF. CDR3 nucleotide sequence: TGTGCCACCAGCAGAGGGGTGGGCCCGCTCTGGACAGGGACCAATGAGCAGTTCTTC.

This clone came up a few times. The genes are TRBV5-1 and TRBJ1-1, with unresolved D. Germline V CDR1 and CDR2: SGHRS, YFSETQ. The CDR3 is made up of 11 amino acids. Trimming left V 6 bases short and J 1 base short, with 4 bases between. The CDR3: CASISNTEAFF. CDR3 in DNA: TGCGCCAGCATATCGAACACTGAAGCTTTCTTT. Based on the CDR3 plus reference TRBV5-1 and TRBJ1-1, the full variable domain is KAGVTQTPRYLIKTRGQQVTLSCSPISGHRSVSWYQQTPGQGLQFLFEYFSETQRNKGNFPGRFSGRQFSNSRSEMNVSTLELGDSALYLCASISNTEAFFGQGTRLTVV.

V usage is TRBV6-2 or TRBV6-3 and J usage is TRBJ1-5; 7 bases are a match to TRBD1. J lost 5 bases, V lost 5 bases, and 6 bases had no gene match. This CDR3 has 14 residues. Germline CDR1 is MNHEY and CDR2 is SVGEGT. Here the CDR3 reads CASSNGDSYQPQHF. The CDR3 coding sequence is TGTGCCAGCAGTAACGGGGACAGTTATCAGCCCCAGCATTTT.

The CDR3 nucleotides are TGTGCCAGTTGTGGGGGCCGCAATCAGCCCCAGCATTTT. Translation gives CASCGGRNQPQHF. This chain connects TRBV19 to TRBJ1-5, with D perhaps matching TRBD1 (6 bases). This CDR3 region has 13 residues. V was clipped by 8 bases and J by 2 bases, with 10 bases between them. CDR1 and CDR2 (germline): LNHDA, SQIVND (reference sequence). The variable domain in full, with the rest retrieved from reference TRBV19 and TRBJ1-5, is DGGITQSPKYLFRKEGQNVTLSCEQNLNHDAMYWYRQDPGQGLRLIYYSQIVNDFQKGDIAEGYSVSREKKESFPLTVTSAQKNPTAFYLCASCGGRNQPQHFGDGTRLSIL.